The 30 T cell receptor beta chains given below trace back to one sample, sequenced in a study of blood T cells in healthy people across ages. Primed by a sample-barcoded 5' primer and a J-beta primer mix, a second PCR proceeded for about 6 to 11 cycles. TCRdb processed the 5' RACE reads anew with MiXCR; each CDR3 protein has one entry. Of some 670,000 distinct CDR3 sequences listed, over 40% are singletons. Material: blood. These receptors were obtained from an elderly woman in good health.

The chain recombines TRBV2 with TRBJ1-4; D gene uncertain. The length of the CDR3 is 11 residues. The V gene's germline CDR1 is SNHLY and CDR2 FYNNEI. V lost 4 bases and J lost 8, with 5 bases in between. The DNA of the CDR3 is TGTGCCAGCAGTGGGGCGGAAAAACTGTTTTTT. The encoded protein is CASSGAEKLFF.

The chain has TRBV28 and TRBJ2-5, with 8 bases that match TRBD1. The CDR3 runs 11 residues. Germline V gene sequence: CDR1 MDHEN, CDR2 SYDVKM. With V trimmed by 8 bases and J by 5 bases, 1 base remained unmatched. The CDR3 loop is CASDRGETQYF. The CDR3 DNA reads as TGTGCCAGCGACAGGGGCGAGACCCAGTACTTC.

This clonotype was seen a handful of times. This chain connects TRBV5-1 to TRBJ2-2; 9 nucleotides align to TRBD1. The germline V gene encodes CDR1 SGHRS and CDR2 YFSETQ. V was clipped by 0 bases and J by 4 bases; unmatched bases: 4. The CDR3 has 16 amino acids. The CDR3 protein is CASSLAGQGITGELFF. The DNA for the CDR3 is TGCGCCAGCAGCTTGGCGGGACAGGGAATCACCGGGGAGCTGTTTTTT. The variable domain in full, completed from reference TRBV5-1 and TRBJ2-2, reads KAGVTQTPRYLIKTRGQQVTLSCSPISGHRSVSWYQQTPGQGLQFLFEYFSETQRNKGNFPGRFSGRQFSNSRSEMNVSTLELGDSALYLCASSLAGQGITGELFFGEGSRLTVL.

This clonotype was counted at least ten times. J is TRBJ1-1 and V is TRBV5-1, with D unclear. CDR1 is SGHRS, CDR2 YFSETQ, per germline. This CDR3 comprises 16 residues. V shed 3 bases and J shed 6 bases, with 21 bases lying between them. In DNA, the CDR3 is TGCGCCAGCAGCTCAAACCCCCACCCTGGGGAAGCTGAAGCTTTCTTT. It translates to CASSSNPHPGEAEAFF.

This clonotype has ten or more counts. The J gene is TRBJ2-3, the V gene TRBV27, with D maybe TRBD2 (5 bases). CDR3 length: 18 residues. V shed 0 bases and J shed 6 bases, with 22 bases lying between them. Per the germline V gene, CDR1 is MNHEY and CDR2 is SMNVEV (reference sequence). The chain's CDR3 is CASSLSAFRTERGDTQYF. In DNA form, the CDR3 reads TGTGCCAGCAGTTTATCCGCTTTCCGGACGGAACGCGGGGATACGCAGTATTTT.

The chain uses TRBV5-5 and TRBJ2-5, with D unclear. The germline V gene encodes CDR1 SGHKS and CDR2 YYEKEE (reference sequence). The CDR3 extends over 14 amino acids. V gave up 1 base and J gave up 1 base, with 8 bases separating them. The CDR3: CASSLWSAQETQYF. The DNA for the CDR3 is TGTGCCAGCAGCTTGTGGTCGGCCCAAGAGACCCAGTACTTC.

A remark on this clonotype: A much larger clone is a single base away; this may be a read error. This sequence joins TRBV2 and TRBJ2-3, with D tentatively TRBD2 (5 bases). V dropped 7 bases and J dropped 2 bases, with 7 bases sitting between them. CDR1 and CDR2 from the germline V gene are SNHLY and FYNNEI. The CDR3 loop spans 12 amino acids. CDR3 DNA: TGTGCCAGCAAAGCGGACACAGATACGCAGTATTTT. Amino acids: CASKADTDTQYF.

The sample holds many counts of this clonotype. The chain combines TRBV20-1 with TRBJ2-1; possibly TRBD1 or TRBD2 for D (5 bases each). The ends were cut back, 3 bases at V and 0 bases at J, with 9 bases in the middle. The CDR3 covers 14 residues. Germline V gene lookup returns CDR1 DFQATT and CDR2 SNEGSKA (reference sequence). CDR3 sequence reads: CSASGARSYNEQFF. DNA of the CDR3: TGCAGTGCTAGCGGGGCCCGCTCCTACAATGAGCAGTTCTTC.

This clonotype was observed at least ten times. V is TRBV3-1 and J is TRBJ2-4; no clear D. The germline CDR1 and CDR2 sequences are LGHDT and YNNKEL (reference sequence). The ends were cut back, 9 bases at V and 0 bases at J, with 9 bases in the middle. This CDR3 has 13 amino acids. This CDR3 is CARLQLAKNIQYF. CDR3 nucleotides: TGTGCCAGACTACAACTAGCCAAAAACATTCAGTACTTC. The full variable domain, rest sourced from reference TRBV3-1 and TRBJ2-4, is DTAVSQTPKYLVTQMGNDKSIKCEQNLGHDTMYWYKQDSKKFLKIMFSYNNKELIINETVPNRFSPKSPDKAHLNLHINSLELGDSAVYFCARLQLAKNIQYFGAGTRLSVL.

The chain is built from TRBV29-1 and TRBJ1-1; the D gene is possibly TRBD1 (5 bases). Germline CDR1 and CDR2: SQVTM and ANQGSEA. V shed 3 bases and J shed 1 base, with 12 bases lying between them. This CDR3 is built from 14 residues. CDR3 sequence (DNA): TGCAGCGTTGATCCCAGGGTTAGGAACACTGAAGCTTTCTTT. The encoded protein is CSVDPRVRNTEAFF.

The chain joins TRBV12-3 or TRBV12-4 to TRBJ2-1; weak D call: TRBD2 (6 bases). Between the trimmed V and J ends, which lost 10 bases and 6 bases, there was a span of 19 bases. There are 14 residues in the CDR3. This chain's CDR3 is CATARGAGGNEQFF. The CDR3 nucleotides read TGTGCCACAGCCCGCGGGGCCGGAGGCAATGAGCAGTTCTTC.

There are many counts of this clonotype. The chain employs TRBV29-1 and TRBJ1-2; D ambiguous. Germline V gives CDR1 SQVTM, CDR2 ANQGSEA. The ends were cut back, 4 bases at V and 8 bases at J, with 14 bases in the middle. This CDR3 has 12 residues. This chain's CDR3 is CSVVGFLRGYTF. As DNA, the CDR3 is TGCAGCGTTGTAGGTTTCTTGAGGGGCTACACCTTC.

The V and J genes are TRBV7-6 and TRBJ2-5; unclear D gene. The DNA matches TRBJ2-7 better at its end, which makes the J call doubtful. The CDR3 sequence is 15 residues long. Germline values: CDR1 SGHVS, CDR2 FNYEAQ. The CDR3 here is CASSLGGEGKYEQYF. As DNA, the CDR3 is TGTGCCAGCAGCTTAGGTGGTGAAGGGAAGTACGAGCAGTACTTC.

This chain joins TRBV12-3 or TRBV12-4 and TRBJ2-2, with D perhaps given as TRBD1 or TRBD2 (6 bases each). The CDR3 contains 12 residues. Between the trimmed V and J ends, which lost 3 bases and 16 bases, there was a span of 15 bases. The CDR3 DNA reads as TGTGCCAGCAGTTTCCCCCGGACGGGGGCGTTTTTT. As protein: CASSFPRTGAFF.

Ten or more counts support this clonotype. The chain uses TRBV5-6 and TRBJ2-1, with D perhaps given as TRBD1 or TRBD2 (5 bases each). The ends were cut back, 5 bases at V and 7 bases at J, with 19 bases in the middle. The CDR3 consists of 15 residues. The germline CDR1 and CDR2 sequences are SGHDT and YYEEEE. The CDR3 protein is CASSARGRGVNEQFF. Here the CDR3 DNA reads TGTGCCAGCAGTGCCCGGGGAAGGGGTGTTAATGAGCAGTTCTTC.

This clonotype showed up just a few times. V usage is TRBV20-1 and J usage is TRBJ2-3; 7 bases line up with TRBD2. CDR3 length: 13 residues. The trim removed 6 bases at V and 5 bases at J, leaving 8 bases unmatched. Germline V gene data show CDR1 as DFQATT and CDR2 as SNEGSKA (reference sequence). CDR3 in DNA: TGCAGTGCATCACCGGGGAGGGGAGATACGCAGTATTTT. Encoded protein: CSASPGRGDTQYF.

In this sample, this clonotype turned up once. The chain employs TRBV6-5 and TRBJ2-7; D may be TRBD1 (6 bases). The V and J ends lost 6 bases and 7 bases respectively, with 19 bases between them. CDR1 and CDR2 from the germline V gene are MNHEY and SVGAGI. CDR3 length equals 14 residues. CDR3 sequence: CASSQSPGAQEQYF. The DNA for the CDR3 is TGTGCCAGCAGCCAAAGTCCAGGGGCCCAGGAGCAGTACTTC.

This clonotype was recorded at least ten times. The CDR3 spells CACRDENSETQYF. The DNA for the CDR3 is TGTGCCTGCCGCGACGAAAACTCAGAGACCCAGTACTTC. The genes are TRBV28 and TRBJ2-5; no firm D call. The CDR3 has 13 residues. Trimming left V 11 bases short and J 4 bases short, with 17 bases between. Germline assignment: CDR1 MDHEN and CDR2 SYDVKM.

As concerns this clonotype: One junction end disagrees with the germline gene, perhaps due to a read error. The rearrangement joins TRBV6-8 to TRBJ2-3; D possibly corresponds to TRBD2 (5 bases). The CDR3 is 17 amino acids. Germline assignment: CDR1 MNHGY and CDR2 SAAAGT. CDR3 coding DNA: TGCGCCAGCAGTTACTATATGGGAGATCCATACACAGATACGAAGTATTTT. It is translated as CASSYYMGDPYTDTKYF.

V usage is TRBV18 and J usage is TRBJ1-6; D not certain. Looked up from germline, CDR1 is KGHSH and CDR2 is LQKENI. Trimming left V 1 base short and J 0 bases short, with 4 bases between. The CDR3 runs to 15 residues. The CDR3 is CASSPQNSYNSPLHF. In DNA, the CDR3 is TGTGCCAGCTCACCACAGAACTCCTATAATTCACCCCTCCACTTT.

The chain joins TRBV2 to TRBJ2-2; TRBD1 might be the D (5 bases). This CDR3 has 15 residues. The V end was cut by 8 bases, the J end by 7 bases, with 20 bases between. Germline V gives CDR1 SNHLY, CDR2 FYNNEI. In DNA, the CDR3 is TGTGCCAGCGGCCGGTCCAGGGCCGGTGGCGGGGAGCTGTTTTTT. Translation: CASGRSRAGGGELFF.

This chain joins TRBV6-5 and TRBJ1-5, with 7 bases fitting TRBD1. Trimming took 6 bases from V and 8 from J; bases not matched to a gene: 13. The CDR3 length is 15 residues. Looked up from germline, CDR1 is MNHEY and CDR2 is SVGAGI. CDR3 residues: CASSVTGDHFKPQHF. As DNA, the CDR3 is TGTGCCAGCAGCGTTACAGGGGATCACTTTAAGCCCCAGCATTTT.

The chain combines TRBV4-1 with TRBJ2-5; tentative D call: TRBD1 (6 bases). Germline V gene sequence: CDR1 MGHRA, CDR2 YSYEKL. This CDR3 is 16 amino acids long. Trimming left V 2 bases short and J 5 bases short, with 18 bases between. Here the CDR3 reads CASSQPQGGGLETQYF. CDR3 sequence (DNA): TGCGCCAGCAGCCAACCCCAAGGGGGTGGATTGGAGACCCAGTACTTC.

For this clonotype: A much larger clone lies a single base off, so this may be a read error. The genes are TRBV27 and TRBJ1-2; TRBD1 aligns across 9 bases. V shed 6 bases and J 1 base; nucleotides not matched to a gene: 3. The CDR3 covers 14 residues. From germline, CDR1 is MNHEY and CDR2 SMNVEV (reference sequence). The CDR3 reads CASSDRGDNYGYTF. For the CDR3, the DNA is TGTGCCAGCAGCGACAGGGGGGATAACTATGGCTACACCTTC.

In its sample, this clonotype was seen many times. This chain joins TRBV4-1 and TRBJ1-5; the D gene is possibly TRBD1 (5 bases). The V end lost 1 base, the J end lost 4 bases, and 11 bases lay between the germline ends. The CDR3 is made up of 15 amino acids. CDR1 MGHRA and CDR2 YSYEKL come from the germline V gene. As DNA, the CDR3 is TGCGCCAGCAGCCAAGGGTCAGGGCGAAATCAGCCCCAGCATTTT. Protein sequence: CASSQGSGRNQPQHF.

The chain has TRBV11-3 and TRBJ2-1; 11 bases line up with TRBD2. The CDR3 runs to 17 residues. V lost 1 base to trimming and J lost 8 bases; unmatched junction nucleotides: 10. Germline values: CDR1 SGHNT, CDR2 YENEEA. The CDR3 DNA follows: TGTGCCAGCAGCTTAGTTCAACTAGCGGGGGCTTCCGATGAGCAGTTCTTC. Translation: CASSLVQLAGASDEQFF.

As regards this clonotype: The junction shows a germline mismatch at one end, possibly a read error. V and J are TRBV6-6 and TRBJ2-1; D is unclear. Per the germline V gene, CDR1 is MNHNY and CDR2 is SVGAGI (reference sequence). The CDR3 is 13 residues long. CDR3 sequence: CASSDSTYDEQFF. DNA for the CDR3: TGTGCCAGCAGTGACTCGACCTACGATGAGCAGTTCTTC.

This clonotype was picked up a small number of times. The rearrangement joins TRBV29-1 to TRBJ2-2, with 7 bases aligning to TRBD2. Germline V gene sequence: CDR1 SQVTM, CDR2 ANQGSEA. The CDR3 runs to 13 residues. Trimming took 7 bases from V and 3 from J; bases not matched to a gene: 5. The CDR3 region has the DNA TGCAGCGCCTTAGGGAGGGACACCGGGGAGCTGTTTTTT. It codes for CSALGRDTGELFF.

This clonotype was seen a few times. The CDR3 DNA reads TGTGCCAGCAGTGTAATCTTGGGGGCTGAGCAGTTCTTC. This translates into CASSVILGAEQFF. V gene TRBV6-1 combines with J gene TRBJ2-1, with D maybe TRBD1 (6 bases). The germline V and J ends were trimmed by 4 bases and 9 bases, with 13 bases remaining between them. The CDR3 length is 13 residues. Germline CDR1 and CDR2: MNHNS and SASEGT.

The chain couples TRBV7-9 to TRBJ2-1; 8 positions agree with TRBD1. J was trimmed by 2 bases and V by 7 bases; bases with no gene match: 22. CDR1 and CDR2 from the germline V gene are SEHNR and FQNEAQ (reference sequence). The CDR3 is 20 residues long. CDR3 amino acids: CASTLKPTDRVRLTYNEQFF. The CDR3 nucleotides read TGTGCCAGCACCCTAAAACCAACGGACAGGGTCCGTCTCACCTACAATGAGCAGTTCTTC. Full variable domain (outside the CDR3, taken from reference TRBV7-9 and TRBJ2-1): DTGVSQNPRHKITKRGQNVTFRCDPISEHNRLYWYRQTLGQGPEFLTYFQNEAQLEKSRLLSDRFSAERPKGSFSTLEIQRTEQGDSAMYLCASTLKPTDRVRLTYNEQFFGPGTRLTVL.